This entry is about one T cell receptor beta chain. Its antigen is still unknown. This sample was taken from a study of CD8 T cells in ankylosing spondylitis. Notes on the study in general: Ankylosing spondylitis blood seemed to carry a telltale TCR beta motif made of several highly homologous variants.

TCRdb fed the 5' RACE reads into MiXCR, producing one record per CDR3 protein. The sample lists fewer than 550,000 distinct CDR3 sequences; about 5.2% were seen once. The trim removed 1 base at V and 5 bases at J, leaving 3 bases unmatched. CDR3 length equals 15 residues. The germline V gene has CDR1 SEHNR and CDR2 FQNEAQ (reference sequence). The rearrangement links TRBV7-9 to TRBJ2-1; 9 bases agree with TRBD2. The sample taken for sequencing was blood, either unsorted or a sorted T cell fraction (not recorded which). This clonotype was obtained from a male donor with ankylosing spondylitis. CDR3 coding DNA: TGTGCCAGCAGCTTAGGGACTAGCGTTAACAATGAGCAGTTCTTC. It encodes CASSLGTSVNNEQFF.